This T cell receptor beta chain was sequenced during a study of identical twins. Study findings and constraints: The study found weaker excess twin sharing in beta out-of-frame sequences. Abundant beta clonotypes from cord blood had fewer insertions, unlike memory repertoires, which showed none.

This clonotype turned up a few times. Its antigen is currently unknown. This CDR3 region has 13 residues. CDR1 and CDR2 (germline): SGHTA, FQGNSA. Trimming removed 6 bases at V and 10 bases at J, with 16 bases between. TCRdb redid the calling of the 5' RACE reads with MiXCR, one entry per CDR3 protein. The sample consists of fewer than 500,000 distinct CDR3 sequences, 20% to 25% of them appearing once. The sample also formed part of further work on T cells expressing NK-cell markers. That study reports: An anti-gamma-delta TCR antibody restricted sorting to alpha-beta TCR T cells in several experiments. The share of CD8+ T cells held by dominant NKG2C+ clonotypes was roughly 1.0-8% in roughly 6 donors.

The TCR sequence derives from a woman in her late teens or twenties in good health. The rearrangement links TRBV7-2 to TRBJ2-1; a weak D match, TRBD2 (5 bases). Sequences were obtained from CD4+ T cells sorted from blood. The CDR3 here is CASSPEPEGEQFF. CDR3 in DNA: TGTGCCAGCAGTCCGGAGCCAGAGGGAGAGCAGTTCTTC.